This TCR beta chain was recorded in a study of blood T cell repertoires in COVID-19. TCRdb keeps only in-frame clones here, not all; method: immunoSEQ multiplex PCR. The sample lists hundreds of thousands of clones; approximately 90% were seen once. The receptor was derived from a man aged 60 to 69 with COVID-19, enrolled during active disease. Sample: peripheral blood.

The CDR3 DNA reads as TGCGCCAGCAGCCAAGCAGGGGGCGGGGCAGATACGCAGTATTTT. Protein product: CASSQAGGGADTQYF. J is TRBJ2-3 and V is TRBV4-1, with 8 bases fitting TRBD1. The CDR3 loop spans 15 amino acids. V lost 1 base, J lost 4 bases, and 4 bases stayed unmatched. Germline V lookup: CDR1 MGHRA, CDR2 YSYEKL.